Following are 14 T cell receptor beta chains from one sample sequenced in a study of CD8+ T cells in alopecia areata. After isolation, RNA underwent reverse transcription to generate cDNA as the sequencing template. Data came from immunoSEQ multiplex PCR; TCRdb stores just in-frame clones and leaves some out. In the table there are tens of thousands of clones, over 70% of which are singletons. Stated treatment: oral pan-JAK inhibitor, 5-10 mg twice daily. This material consisted of CD8+ T cells sorted from blood, taken around week 44, from a patient treated with tofacitinib. These receptors originate from a human donor with alopecia areata.

The chain couples TRBV5-6 to TRBJ2-7; possibly TRBD2 for D (5 bases). This CDR3 contains 14 residues. V was pared by 5 bases and J by 0 bases, with 12 bases between. Germline V gene lookup returns CDR1 SGHDT and CDR2 YYEEEE. The CDR3 is CASRFRDTSYEQYF. CDR3 DNA sequence: TGTGCCAGCAGGTTCCGGGATACCTCCTACGAGCAGTACTTC.

This clone was seen a few times. The chain has TRBV6-6 and TRBJ1-5; 9 positions match TRBD1. Germline V lookup: CDR1 MNHNY, CDR2 SVGAGI (reference sequence). The CDR3 totals 15 residues. V shed 8 bases, J shed 1 base, and the junction held 6 bases outside the gene matches. The CDR3 coding sequence is TGTGCCAGCGGGACAGGGCCGGGAAGCAATCAGCCCCAGCATTTT. Its protein is CASGTGPGSNQPQHF.

Comments on this clone: Germline and junction disagree at one end, which may indicate a read error. This chain connects TRBV19 to TRBJ1-2; D unclear. The CDR3 length is 12 residues. The V gene's germline CDR1 is LNHDA and CDR2 SQIVND (reference sequence). CDR3 region: CTSSLLEGGYTF. The DNA for the CDR3 is TGTACCAGTAGTTTGTTGGAAGGTGGCTACACCTTC.

This clone appeared a few times. The V gene is TRBV7-9, the J gene TRBJ2-1; D possibly corresponds to TRBD1 (6 bases). The V gene's germline CDR1 is SEHNR and CDR2 FQNEAQ (reference sequence). Trimming left V 8 bases short and J 9 bases short, with 14 bases between. This CDR3 comprises 12 residues. The CDR3 DNA is TGTGCCAGCGCCATCTACAGGGCTGAGCAGTTCTTC. Its protein is CASAIYRAEQFF.

V and J are TRBV6-5 and TRBJ2-5; a possible D gene is TRBD2 (5 bases). The germline V gene encodes CDR1 MNHEY and CDR2 SVGAGI. There are 13 residues in the CDR3. The ends were cut back, 4 bases at V and 2 bases at J, with 8 bases in the middle. The CDR3, as DNA: TGTGCCAGCAGTTCCCGGGAACAAGAGACCCAGTACTTC. Residues: CASSSREQETQYF.

The chain has TRBV2 and TRBJ1-6; no firm D call. The CDR3 length is 15 residues. Germline CDR1 is SNHLY and CDR2 is FYNNEI. Trimming cost V 2 bases and J 9 bases, with 14 bases left between them. The chain's CDR3 is CASSEWALGVSPLHF. CDR3 in DNA: TGTGCCAGCAGTGAATGGGCCCTAGGTGTTTCACCCCTCCACTTT.

The J gene is TRBJ2-2, the V gene TRBV5-1; TRBD1 agrees at 10 bases. The length of the CDR3 is 18 residues. The V and J ends lost 3 bases and 6 bases, in that order; junction bases with no gene match: 14. The germline gives CDR1 SGHRS, CDR2 YFSETQ. The CDR3 reads CASSWNPAGTGASGELFF. CDR3 in DNA: TGCGCCAGCAGCTGGAACCCAGCCGGGACAGGGGCGTCCGGGGAGCTGTTTTTT.

The chain uses TRBV11-3 and TRBJ2-2; D gene unclear. Trimming stripped 4 bases from V and 1 base from J, with 16 bases between. Germline-derived CDR1 and CDR2 are SGHNT and YENEEA. The CDR3 is 17 amino acids. The CDR3 sequence: CASSSPSRSGNTGELFF. Written as DNA, the CDR3 is TGTGCCAGCAGCTCACCATCCAGATCCGGGAACACCGGGGAGCTGTTTTTT.

The V and J genes are TRBV5-1 and TRBJ2-2; TRBD1 agrees at 7 bases. V was clipped by 7 bases and J by 0 bases; unmatched bases: 0. This CDR3 region has 13 residues. Looked up from germline, CDR1 is SGHRS and CDR2 is YFSETQ. The CDR3 region has the DNA TGCGCCAGCGACAGGGCGAACACCGGGGAGCTGTTTTTT. Translated, it gives CASDRANTGELFF.

This clone occurred once. The genes are TRBV28 and TRBJ2-3; 10 bases are a match to TRBD2. J lost 1 base, V lost 6 bases, and 4 bases had no gene match. The CDR3 covers 15 residues. Germline V gene lookup returns CDR1 MDHEN and CDR2 SYDVKM. The CDR3 region has the DNA TGTGCCAGCAGCGTAGCGGGGGGCGGCACAGATACGCAGTATTTT. This codes for CASSVAGGGTDTQYF.

The rearrangement links TRBV5-5 to TRBJ2-3; TRBD2 agrees at 9 bases. Germline V gives CDR1 SGHKS, CDR2 YYEKEE (reference sequence). The CDR3 runs to 18 residues. With 3 bases clipped from V and 7 bases from J, the junction kept 18 bases outside the gene matches. Here the CDR3 reads CASSYDRSGGFFKNTQYF. CDR3 DNA sequence: TGTGCCAGCAGCTACGACAGGAGCGGGGGGTTTTTCAAGAATACGCAGTATTTT. The full variable domain, rest sourced from reference TRBV5-5 and TRBJ2-3, is DAGVTQSPTHLIKTRGQQVTLRCSPISGHKSVSWYQQVLGQGPQFIFQYYEKEERGRGNFPDRFSARQFPNYSSELNVNALLLGDSALYLCASSYDRSGGFFKNTQYFGPGTRLTVL.

V and J are TRBV4-1 and TRBJ1-1; tentatively, D is TRBD1 (6 bases). This CDR3 has 13 amino acids. Trimming removed 4 bases from V and 3 bases from J, with 9 bases in between. Germline CDR1 reads MGHRA; CDR2 reads YSYEKL. The CDR3 sequence is CASSLGQYTEAFF. The CDR3 DNA reads TGCGCCAGCAGCCTAGGACAGTACACTGAAGCTTTCTTT.

This clone was picked up one time. The V gene is TRBV4-3, the J gene TRBJ1-1, with no clear D. The CDR3 extends over 13 amino acids. V was clipped by 0 bases and J by 4 bases, with 6 bases between them. Germline V gene lookup returns CDR1 LGHNA and CDR2 YSLEER. The CDR3 reads CASSQDGSTEAFF. The CDR3, as DNA: TGCGCCAGCAGCCAAGACGGTAGCACTGAAGCTTTCTTT.

This clone was observed a single time. J is TRBJ2-1 and V is TRBV10-2; possibly TRBD1 for D (5 bases). Deletions cut 5 bases from V and 9 bases from J, with 17 bases between. The length of the CDR3 is 14 residues. Germline CDR1 reads WSHSY; CDR2 reads SAAADI. The CDR3 region has the DNA TGCGCCAGCAGTCCTGTTAGCACAGGCGGTGAGCAGTTCTTC. Amino acid sequence: CASSPVSTGGEQFF.